This T cell receptor beta chain was identified during a study of spatial heterogeneity in lung cancer. Every cDNA TCR molecule received its own unique molecular identifier. TCRdb re-derived calls from the 5' RACE reads in MiXCR, one entry per CDR3 protein. The table shows around 45,000 distinct CDR3 sequences, with roughly 15% occurring only once. Regarding time point: sample taken at primary tumor resection. The CDR3 loop spans 16 amino acids. Material: PBMCs, obtained at surgery. This chain joins TRBV21-1 and TRBJ1-5; the table gives TRBD1 as D, unverified against the DNA. TRBV21-1 is tagged as a pseudogene. The TCR was taken from a male donor with early-stage non-small cell lung cancer. The CDR3 region has the DNA TGTGCCAGCAGCTCAACTTCCAGGGGTAGGAATCAGCCCCAGCATTTT. This translates into CASSSTSRGRNQPQHF.